One sample yielded the 17 T cell receptor beta chains listed below, sequenced in a study of cytomegalovirus exposure and HLA in healthy donors. Libraries were prepared by immunoSEQ multiplex PCR; TCRdb keeps only in-frame clonotypes and omits some of them. Counted here are 150,000 to 200,000 clones, around four fifths occurring once; the ten biggest clones make up over 2%. Sequencing was performed on PBMCs. These receptors were taken from a young man in good health and CMV-seropositive.

This chain uses TRBV6-6 with TRBJ1-6; D not resolved. The CDR3 covers 15 residues. CDR1 and CDR2 from the germline V gene are MNHNY and SVGAGI (reference sequence). Trimming took 4 bases from V and 0 from J, leaving 7 bases between them. CDR3 sequence (DNA): TGTGCCAGCAGTTCGCGGAGCTCCTATAATTCACCCCTCCACTTT. It encodes CASSSRSSYNSPLHF.

The chain is built from TRBV7-3 and TRBJ2-3, with 14 bases that match TRBD2. In germline, CDR1 is SGHTA, CDR2 FQGTGA. The CDR3 is 15 residues long. Trimming cost V 2 bases and J 5 bases; bases outside gene matches: 0. The CDR3 loop is CASSLGTSGGDTQYF. CDR3 sequence (DNA): TGTGCCAGCAGCTTAGGGACTAGCGGGGGAGATACGCAGTATTTT.

This clone was found once. V is TRBV5-1 and J is TRBJ2-1; 7 nucleotides align to TRBD1. V was clipped by 4 bases and J by 2 bases; unmatched bases: 3. The CDR3 extends over 14 amino acids. Germline V gives CDR1 SGHRS, CDR2 YFSETQ. CDR3 DNA sequence: TGCGCCAGCAGCCCGGGACAGACCTACAATGAGCAGTTCTTC. Translating it yields CASSPGQTYNEQFF.

This clone has just one count. V is TRBV7-3 and J is TRBJ2-5; 7 bases agree with TRBD1. Germline values: CDR1 SGHTA, CDR2 FQGTGA. The CDR3 covers 12 residues. J gave up 5 bases and V 4 bases, and 1 base lay outside the gene matches. CDR3: CASSSQGETQYF. The DNA for the CDR3 is TGTGCCAGCAGCTCACAGGGGGAGACCCAGTACTTC.

V is TRBV4-3 and J is TRBJ2-2; tentatively, D is TRBD1 (6 bases). V dropped 1 base and J dropped 4 bases, with 16 bases sitting between them. CDR1 and CDR2 (germline): LGHNA, YSLEER. CDR3 length: 17 amino acids. CDR3 loop: CASSQGGMGASTGELFF. In DNA, the CDR3 is TGCGCCAGCAGCCAAGGAGGAATGGGGGCCAGCACCGGGGAGCTGTTTTTT.

The chain is built from TRBV5-8 and TRBJ1-4, with 10 bases aligning to TRBD1. After removal of 4 bases from V and 8 bases from J, the junction contained 8 bases not matched to a gene. This CDR3 region has 15 residues. CDR1 and CDR2 from the germline V gene are SGHTS and YDEGEE. CDR3 sequence (DNA): TGTGCCAGCAGCGACGGGACAGGGGAAGGAGAAAAACTGTTTTTT. Amino acid sequence: CASSDGTGEGEKLFF.

This clone has a single count. The rearrangement uses TRBV4-2 and TRBJ2-2; TRBD2 aligns across 9 bases. The trim removed 0 bases at V and 1 base at J, leaving 12 bases unmatched. The CDR3 loop spans 20 amino acids. The germline V gene has CDR1 LGHNA and CDR2 YNFKEQ. CDR3 DNA sequence: TGTGCCAGCAGCCAAGATGGTCGGGAGGGTAGCGGGGGGAACACCGGGGAGCTGTTTTTT. Translation gives CASSQDGREGSGGNTGELFF.

The rearrangement joins TRBV29-1 to TRBJ2-3; D ambiguous. There are 14 residues in the CDR3. Between the trimmed V and J ends, which lost 5 bases and 2 bases, there was a span of 14 bases. Germline CDR1 reads SQVTM; CDR2 reads ANQGSEA. DNA of the CDR3: TGCAGCGTTTCTGGCGGCGTGACCACAGATACGCAGTATTTT. As protein: CSVSGGVTTDTQYF.

The chain has TRBV7-9 and TRBJ1-2, with 9 bases aligning to TRBD1. The junction had 7 bases not matched to a gene; V was cut back by 4 bases and J by 4 bases. From germline, CDR1 is SEHNR and CDR2 FQNEAQ (reference sequence). There are 15 residues in the CDR3. In nucleotides, the CDR3 is TGTGCCAGCAGCTCCCCAGGGACAGGGTCCTATGGCTACACCTTC. It encodes CASSSPGTGSYGYTF.

The CDR3 sequence: CASSPRERPDNNEQFF. The CDR3 nucleotides read TGCGCCAGCAGCCCGCGCGAGAGGCCGGACAACAATGAGCAGTTCTTC. The V call is TRBV5-1, the J call TRBJ2-1; D is possibly TRBD1 (5 bases). The ends were cut back, 4 bases at V and 5 bases at J, with 19 bases in the middle. Germline lookup yields CDR1 SGHRS and CDR2 YFSETQ. This CDR3 spans 16 amino acids.

The J gene is TRBJ2-7, the V gene TRBV7-2; D is unresolved. Per the germline V gene, CDR1 is SGHTA and CDR2 is FQGNSA. V gave up 3 bases and J gave up 7 bases, with 10 bases separating them. This CDR3 region has 12 residues. The chain's CDR3 is CASSLTPWEQYF. CDR3 coding DNA: TGTGCCAGCAGCTTGACTCCTTGGGAGCAGTACTTC. The whole variable domain, filled in from reference TRBV7-2 and TRBJ2-7, reads GAGVSQSPSNKVTEKGKDVELRCDPISGHTALYWYRQSLGQGLEFLIYFQGNSAPDKSGLPSDRFSAERTGGSVSTLTIQRTQQEDSAVYLCASSLTPWEQYFGPGTRLTVT.

The chain carries TRBV4-3 and TRBJ2-1; perhaps TRBD2 as D (6 bases). The CDR3 is 15 residues long. Germline CDR1 is LGHNA and CDR2 is YSLEER. The V and J ends lost 0 bases and 9 bases respectively, with 15 bases between them. The CDR3 DNA reads TGCGCCAGCAGCCAAGATAGGGGACTTGCCAGTGAGCAGTTCTTC. Translated: CASSQDRGLASEQFF.

The chain recombines TRBV5-6 with TRBJ1-2; D may be TRBD1 (5 bases). Deletions cut 0 bases from V and 4 bases from J, with 10 bases between. CDR1 and CDR2 from the germline V gene are SGHDT and YYEEEE. CDR3 length equals 14 residues. The CDR3 region is CASSLERGGYGYTF. The CDR3 DNA reads TGTGCCAGCAGCTTGGAAAGGGGCGGCTATGGCTACACCTTC.

V usage is TRBV5-1 and J usage is TRBJ1-6, with a possible D match to TRBD1 (6 bases). V lost 6 bases and J lost 5, with 12 bases in between. This CDR3 has 14 residues. Germline values: CDR1 SGHRS, CDR2 YFSETQ. CDR3 loop: CASNQGLDNSPLHF. The DNA for the CDR3 is TGCGCCAGCAACCAGGGGCTGGATAATTCACCCCTCCACTTT.

The CDR3 nucleotides read TGTGCCAGCAGCCAAGATCCTAGCGGGGGTGGAGAGACCCAGTACTTC. Translated, it gives CASSQDPSGGGETQYF. The gene calls are TRBV4-2 and TRBJ2-5; 10 bases are a match to TRBD2. In germline, CDR1 is LGHNA, CDR2 YNFKEQ. J gave up 4 bases and V 0 bases, and 5 bases lay outside the gene matches. The CDR3 totals 16 residues.

This clone was recorded a few times. V is TRBV10-2 and J is TRBJ2-7; TRBD1 aligns across 7 bases. This CDR3 has 14 amino acids. CDR1 is WSHSY and CDR2 is SAAADI in the germline V gene. V gave up 3 bases and J gave up 5 bases; unmatched junction bases: 7. CDR3 sequence reads: CASSDWTGSNEQYF. DNA for the CDR3: TGCGCCAGCAGTGACTGGACAGGTTCCAACGAGCAGTACTTC.

This clone was observed a handful of times. The chain is built from TRBV7-6 and TRBJ1-1; D call uncertain. Per the germline V gene, CDR1 is SGHVS and CDR2 is FNYEAQ. The CDR3 is made up of 12 amino acids. V was pared by 5 bases and J by 7 bases, with 11 bases between. CDR3 sequence reads: CASSPRVFEAFF. CDR3 bases: TGTGCCAGCAGCCCCCGGGTCTTTGAAGCTTTCTTT.